The 2 T cell receptor beta chains in this list originate from one sample, sequenced in a study of shared clonotypes between healthy human individuals. Sequencing used immunoSEQ multiplex PCR; TCRdb keeps in-frame clones, though not all of them. The sample lists millions of clones, over 85% seen once, with 0.1% to 0.15% in the top ten. The specimen was naive CD4+ T cells sorted from blood. Subset reported: CD45RA+ positively selected. These receptors were obtained from a man aged 18 to 29 in good health.

The rearrangement joins TRBV11-2 to TRBJ1-2; a possible D gene is TRBD1 (6 bases). CDR1 and CDR2 (germline): SGHAT, FQNNGV. V was pared by 5 bases and J by 8 bases, with 21 bases between. CDR3 length equals 15 residues. The CDR3 reads CASSLSTGKVEGYTF. The CDR3 DNA follows: TGTGCCAGCAGCCTCTCAACAGGGAAAGTGGAAGGCTACACCTTC.

This sequence joins TRBV28 and TRBJ2-7; TRBD1 matches at 7 bases. V lost 7 bases to trimming and J lost 4 bases; unmatched junction nucleotides: 10. The CDR3 spans 14 residues. The V gene's germline CDR1 is MDHEN and CDR2 SYDVKM. In nucleotides, the CDR3 is TGTGCCAGCACTCCAGCGACAGGGCGATACGAGCAGTACTTC. Amino acid sequence: CASTPATGRYEQYF.